This passage covers 17 T cell receptor beta chains from one sample sequenced in a study of a mutant IDH1 vaccine in newly diagnosed glioma. Their specific antigens are unknown. Time point here: week 11, during vaccination. Each dose of the vaccine consisted of 300 ug of mutant IDH1 20-mer peptide, with topical imiquimod. Libraries were prepared by immunoSEQ multiplex PCR; TCRdb keeps only in-frame clonotypes and omits some of them. The data hold 40,000 or so clones, with 65% to 85% observed a single time. Sequences were derived from PBMCs, sampled from a glioma patient whose treatment included an IDH1 peptide vaccine. The receptors stem from a man aged 35 to 55 with glioma.

The chain employs TRBV6-5 and TRBJ1-2, with no clear D. Trimming left V 0 bases short and J 4 bases short, with 12 bases between. Germline CDR1 reads MNHEY; CDR2 reads SVGAGI. The CDR3 consists of 15 residues. The CDR3 nucleotides are TGTGCCAGCAGTTACTCGAAGTACGGACCCTATGGCTACACCTTC. Translating gives CASSYSKYGPYGYTF.

The rearrangement joins TRBV5-6 to TRBJ1-1; perhaps TRBD1 as D (6 bases). CDR3 size: 13 residues. The ends were cut back, 5 bases at V and 8 bases at J, with 16 bases in the middle. CDR1 is SGHDT, CDR2 YYEEEE, per germline. In nucleotides, the CDR3 is TGTGCCAGCAGTCTAGCAGGGGTCCTCGAAGCTTTCTTT. The encoded protein is CASSLAGVLEAFF.

The rearrangement links TRBV5-4 to TRBJ1-2; perhaps TRBD1 as D (6 bases). The CDR3 has 15 residues. Germline CDR1 SGHNT, CDR2 YYREEE (reference sequence). V lost 3 bases, J lost 8 bases, and 20 bases lay in between. The CDR3 DNA sequence: TGTGCCAGCAGCTCCTTAAACTCCGGGACAAACGGCTACACCTTC. It codes for CASSSLNSGTNGYTF.

The V gene is TRBV5-1, the J gene TRBJ1-1; no definite D call. The CDR3 is made up of 15 amino acids. V shed 0 bases and J shed 3 bases, with 12 bases lying between them. CDR1 and CDR2 from the germline V gene are SGHRS and YFSETQ. The CDR3 region has the DNA TGCGCCAGCAGCTTGGCCGATCGGGCCCACACTGAAGCTTTCTTT. It yields the protein CASSLADRAHTEAFF. The variable domain in full, completed from reference TRBV5-1 and TRBJ1-1, reads KAGVTQTPRYLIKTRGQQVTLSCSPISGHRSVSWYQQTPGQGLQFLFEYFSETQRNKGNFPGRFSGRQFSNSRSEMNVSTLELGDSALYLCASSLADRAHTEAFFGQGTRLTVV.

The chain uses TRBV18 and TRBJ2-1, with 11 bases identical to TRBD1. The trim removed 4 bases at V and 7 bases at J, leaving 9 bases unmatched. Germline lookup yields CDR1 KGHSH and CDR2 LQKENI. This CDR3 has 16 residues. The CDR3 sequence is CASSRWGTGGENEQFF. For the CDR3, the DNA is TGTGCCAGCTCACGGTGGGGGACAGGGGGAGAGAATGAGCAGTTCTTC.

The V gene is TRBV23-1, the J gene TRBJ1-2, with TRBD1 as a possible D gene (5 bases). TRBV23-1 is an ORF for which the function is uncertain. Trimming cost V 5 bases and J 4 bases, with 14 bases left between them. The CDR3 is made up of 14 amino acids. The CDR3 region is CASSRAGSLYGYTF. The DNA for the CDR3 is TGCGCCAGCAGTAGGGCAGGGAGTCTCTATGGCTACACCTTC.

The chain is built from TRBV7-3 and TRBJ2-7; TRBD2 agrees at 9 bases. CDR3 length equals 16 residues. Germline V gene lookup returns CDR1 SGHTA and CDR2 FQGTGA. After removal of 6 bases from V and 7 bases from J, the junction contained 16 bases not matched to a gene. CDR3 protein: CASSPTVGGRAGEQYF. For the CDR3, the DNA is TGTGCCAGCAGTCCCACCGTGGGCGGGAGGGCCGGTGAGCAGTACTTC.

The chain uses TRBV5-4 and TRBJ2-1, with 11 nucleotides matching TRBD2. This CDR3 contains 15 residues. V dropped 4 bases and J dropped 7; count of bases not matched to a gene: 7. Looked up from germline, CDR1 is SGHNT and CDR2 is YYREEE (reference sequence). The chain's CDR3 is CASSHSGREGNEQFF. CDR3 bases: TGTGCCAGCAGCCATAGCGGGAGGGAGGGTAATGAGCAGTTCTTC.

The genes are TRBV6-5 and TRBJ1-4, with unresolved D. V was clipped by 4 bases and J by 7 bases, with 16 bases between them. The CDR3 is 15 amino acids. CDR1 is MNHEY and CDR2 is SVGAGI in the germline V gene. In DNA, the CDR3 is TGTGCCAGCAGTTCCCCGGCCCTTGCGGCTGAAAAACTGTTTTTT. This translates into CASSSPALAAEKLFF.

The chain uses TRBV5-1 and TRBJ2-2, with D possibly matching TRBD2 (7 bases). The CDR3 loop spans 16 amino acids. The V end lost 2 bases, the J end lost 1 base, and 12 bases lay between the germline ends. Germline loops: CDR1 SGHRS, CDR2 YFSETQ. CDR3 bases: TGCGCCAGCAGCTTATTCGGGGGGCTGAACACCGGGGAGCTGTTTTTT. Its translation: CASSLFGGLNTGELFF.

About this clone: A read error may produce the germline difference seen at one junction end. The CDR3 reads CASSQTSGSGGQFF. CDR3 DNA sequence: TGTGCTAGCAGCCAGACTAGCGGGAGTGGGGGACAGTTCTTC. The rearrangement joins TRBV7-7 to TRBJ2-1; 12 bases match TRBD2. The V gene's germline CDR1 is SSHAT and CDR2 FNYEAQ (reference sequence). This CDR3 comprises 14 residues.

The genes are TRBV14 and TRBJ2-7, with 7 positions matching TRBD1. The CDR3 runs to 14 residues. Trimming at V came to 0 bases and at J to 6 bases, leaving 5 bases not matched to a gene. Germline V lookup: CDR1 SGHDN, CDR2 FVKESK. As DNA, the CDR3 is TGTGCCAGCAGCCAAGACCAGGGGGTGAGCGAGCAGTACTTC. Translated, it gives CASSQDQGVSEQYF.

This chain links TRBV10-3 with TRBJ1-5; D is unclear. V lost 0 bases and J lost 1, with 7 bases in between. The V gene's germline CDR1 is ENHRY and CDR2 SYGVKD. The length of the CDR3 is 15 residues. In DNA form, the CDR3 reads TGTGCCATCAGTGAGTCGAAGGGAAGCAATCAGCCCCAGCATTTT. This gives the protein CAISESKGSNQPQHF.

V gene TRBV4-1 combines with J gene TRBJ2-7; 10 bases fit TRBD2. The V gene's germline CDR1 is MGHRA and CDR2 YSYEKL. The CDR3 is 16 amino acids. Trimming at V came to 4 bases and at J to 6 bases, leaving 12 bases not matched to a gene. The CDR3 loop reads CASSPLGGLAGAEQYF. CDR3 nucleotide sequence: TGCGCCAGCAGCCCCCTAGGTGGTCTAGCGGGAGCCGAGCAGTACTTC.

J is TRBJ2-7 and V is TRBV19; D perhaps matches TRBD2 (5 bases). Germline values: CDR1 LNHDA, CDR2 SQIVND (reference sequence). The CDR3 contains 14 residues. V was trimmed by 5 bases and J by 5 bases, leaving 16 bases between them. CDR3 in DNA: TGTGCCAGTAGTCTAGGCGGGCCAGGAAACGAGCAGTACTTC. Its protein product is CASSLGGPGNEQYF. The full variable domain, rest sourced from reference TRBV19 and TRBJ2-7, is DGGITQSPKYLFRKEGQNVTLSCEQNLNHDAMYWYRQDPGQGLRLIYYSQIVNDFQKGDIAEGYSVSREKKESFPLTVTSAQKNPTAFYLCASSLGGPGNEQYFGPGTRLTVT.

The V gene is TRBV2, the J gene TRBJ2-7; tentatively, D is TRBD1 (5 bases). This CDR3 has 12 residues. The germline V gene has CDR1 SNHLY and CDR2 FYNNEI. V shed 6 bases and J shed 0 bases, with 6 bases lying between them. The chain's CDR3 is CASSRDSYEQYF. CDR3 DNA: TGTGCCAGCAGCAGGGACTCCTACGAGCAGTACTTC.

The J gene is TRBJ1-4, the V gene TRBV10-2; the D gene is possibly TRBD1 (5 bases). V shed 0 bases and J shed 0 bases, with 14 bases lying between them. The germline V gene has CDR1 WSHSY and CDR2 SAAADI. The length of the CDR3 is 18 residues. As DNA, the CDR3 is TGCGCCAGCAGTGAGTCGAAGACAGCTTTAGCAACTAATGAAAAACTGTTTTTT. It translates to CASSESKTALATNEKLFF.